This T cell receptor beta chain comes out of a study of blood T cell repertoires in COVID-19. In the study overall: Some COVID-19 samples were acute and others convalescent; all came from the United States, Italy and Spain. T cells, B-cell-depleted T cells, or PBMCs provided the cDNA or gDNA that served as material.

Libraries were prepared by immunoSEQ multiplex PCR; TCRdb keeps only in-frame clonotypes and omits some of them. The sample records about 220,000 clones, 80% to 85% being singletons. The germline gives CDR1 SGHDN, CDR2 FVKESK. V shed 2 bases, J shed 8 bases, and the junction held 14 bases outside the gene matches. The length of the CDR3 is 19 residues. Sequencing used peripheral blood. The TCR was taken from a woman aged 25 to 39 who had recovered from COVID-19. The rearrangement joins TRBV14 to TRBJ2-1; 14 nucleotides match TRBD2. CDR3: CASSQLGLAGVAGIDEQFF. CDR3 DNA: TGTGCCAGCAGCCAACTGGGACTAGCGGGAGTGGCGGGTATAGATGAGCAGTTCTTC.